The sequence of this T cell receptor (beta chain) was determined in a study of siplizumab effects on memory and regulatory T cells. Notes on the study in general: Roughly 75-96% of dividing CD4+ or CD8+ clones were without an attributable naive or memory phenotype. Alloreactive sequences traceable to unstimulated CD4+ memory cells were significantly reduced by siplizumab. The average Treg-derived proportion among mappable alloreactive CD4+ clones was roughly 70% with siplizumab versus about 28% in controls.

Of note for this clone: Its matching antigen is unknown.

Libraries were prepared by immunoSEQ multiplex PCR; TCRdb keeps only in-frame clonotypes and omits some of them. The sample records 26,000 or so clones, 70% to 85% being singletons. Germline assignment: CDR1 KGHSH and CDR2 LQKENI. The CDR3 contains 12 residues. V gave up 2 bases and J gave up 3 bases, with 5 bases separating them. This sequence joins TRBV18 and TRBJ2-7; D unclear. This sequence originates from a human donor in good health. Sequenced input: memory CD4+ T cells sorted from blood. CDR3: CASSPNYYEQYF. In DNA, the CDR3 is TGTGCCAGCTCACCAAACTACTACGAGCAGTACTTC.